This T cell receptor beta chain originates from a study of patients and donors after allogeneic stem cell transplantation. Germline CDR1 and CDR2: MNHEY and SMNVEV (reference sequence). V was clipped by 6 bases and J by 1 base, with 12 bases between them. CDR3 length equals 14 residues. TCRdb re-derived calls from the RT-PCR reads in MiXCR, one entry per CDR3 protein. Of a few hundred thousand distinct CDR3 sequences listed, about 37% are singletons. The material sequenced was blood, either unsorted or a sorted T cell fraction (not recorded which). This chain joins TRBV27 and TRBJ1-1, with a tentative D call TRBD1 (6 bases). The clonotype originates from a human donor who was either an allogeneic HSCT recipient or a stem cell or donor lymphocyte infusion donor (not recorded which). It is not recorded whose cells these are; they may come from a transplant donor. CDR3 in amino acids: CASRLGGQNTEAFF. In nucleotides, the CDR3 is TGTGCCAGCAGGTTGGGGGGGCAGAACACTGAAGCTTTCTTT.